The 9 T cell receptor beta chains below all came from one sample that was sequenced in a study of T cell repertoires in cytomegalovirus infection. TCRdb processed the reads anew with MiXCR; each CDR3 protein has one entry. Among some 170,000 distinct CDR3 sequences, approximately 18% were seen once, and the ten largest hold under 30%. Sample: CD8+ T cells from PBMCs. These receptors all come from a human donor in good health (CMV status not recorded). Some clones in this sample may be carry-over from other donors' samples.

This clonotype has ten or more counts. The J gene is TRBJ2-1, the V gene TRBV7-2; D not certain. The CDR3 runs to 10 residues. Germline-derived CDR1 and CDR2 are SGHTA and FQGNSA. V was pared by 6 bases and J by 7 bases, with 4 bases between. This CDR3 is CASRENEQFF. CDR3 nucleotide sequence: TGTGCCAGCAGGGAAAATGAGCAGTTCTTC.

A few counts support this clonotype. This rearrangement joins TRBV7-8 to TRBJ2-6; D not certain. The CDR3 length is 14 residues. Trimming removed 10 bases from V and 1 base from J, with 11 bases in between. Germline assignment: CDR1 SGHVS and CDR2 FQNEAQ. The CDR3: CATPALSGANVLTF. The CDR3 DNA reads as TGTGCCACTCCGGCGTTATCTGGGGCCAACGTCCTGACTTTC.

The chain recombines TRBV7-9 with TRBJ1-2, with TRBD1 matching over 7 bases. After removal of 11 bases from V and 8 bases from J, the junction contained 14 bases not matched to a gene. The CDR3 sequence is 13 residues long. Looked up from germline, CDR1 is SEHNR and CDR2 is FQNEAQ (reference sequence). Here the CDR3 DNA reads TGTGCCTTAGAGGGGAGGGGGCCGCGCGGCTACACCTTC. Protein product: CALEGRGPRGYTF.

This clonotype was recorded a few times. The chain links TRBV7-2 to TRBJ2-7; D remains ambiguous. Germline V lookup: CDR1 SGHTA, CDR2 FQGNSA. CDR3 size: 11 residues. Trimming cost V 2 bases and J 9 bases, with 8 bases left between them. This CDR3 reads CASSLNGTQYF. In DNA form, the CDR3 reads TGTGCCAGCAGCTTAAACGGAACGCAGTACTTC.

The gene calls are TRBV7-9 and TRBJ2-3; 7 bases map to TRBD2. The CDR3 consists of 16 residues. Germline assignment: CDR1 SEHNR and CDR2 FQNEAQ (reference sequence). V was pared by 3 bases and J by 1 base, with 7 bases of the junction left unmatched. The CDR3 nucleotides are TGTGCCAGCAGCTTCTTAGGAAGCGGGGGCACAGATACGCAGTATTTT. This codes for CASSFLGSGGTDTQYF.

This clonotype turned up a few times. For the CDR3, the DNA is TGCGCCAGCAGCCAAGACATTAGTGATCAGCCCCAGCATTTT. Its protein is CASSQDISDQPQHF. V usage is TRBV4-3 and J usage is TRBJ1-5; D remains ambiguous. Trimming shortened V by 0 bases and J by 5 bases, and 8 bases separated the two germline ends. The CDR3 has 14 amino acids. Germline V gene lookup returns CDR1 LGHNA and CDR2 YSLEER.

This CDR3 is CASGSTGTGTEAFF. CDR3 in DNA: TGTGCTAGTGGCTCGACCGGGACGGGAACTGAAGCTTTCTTT. The J gene is TRBJ1-1, the V gene TRBV12-5; D possibly corresponds to TRBD1 (5 bases). V lost 6 bases and J lost 5, with 16 bases in between. CDR1 is LGHNT, CDR2 FRNRAP, per germline. CDR3 length: 14 residues.

J is TRBJ2-7 and V is TRBV5-6; D tentatively reads TRBD1 or TRBD2 (5 bases each). Germline CDR1 is SGHDT and CDR2 is YYEEEE. This CDR3 spans 15 amino acids. V lost 0 bases and J 4 bases, leaving 14 bases between the germline ends. CDR3: CASSLGGTDLYEQYF. The CDR3 DNA reads as TGTGCCAGCAGCTTGGGAGGGACGGACCTTTACGAGCAGTACTTC. The full variable domain, with the rest looked up from reference TRBV5-6 and TRBJ2-7, is DAGVTQSPTHLIKTRGQQVTLRCSPKSGHDTVSWYQQALGQGPQFIFQYYEEEERQRGNFPDRFSGHQFPNYSSELNVNALLLGDSALYLCASSLGGTDLYEQYFGPGTRLTVT.

The chain combines TRBV6-1 with TRBJ1-2; a weak D match, TRBD1 (5 bases). The CDR3 runs 18 residues. The V gene's germline CDR1 is MNHNS and CDR2 SASEGT. The V end lost 5 bases, the J end lost 6 bases, and 28 bases lay between the germline ends. CDR3 DNA sequence: TGTGCCAGCAGTCCGCCCGAATTGCCGGGACGCCTCACCGATGGCTACACCTTC. This encodes CASSPPELPGRLTDGYTF.